Here is one T cell receptor beta chain with its context. The antigen it binds to is not known. Base qualities are not recorded, but no much larger clone differs from it by a single base. The collaborating institutions used their own protocols to collect whole blood in K2EDTA tubes. For TCRbeta analysis, collaborator samples were shipped as frozen whole blood, as isolated PBMCs, or as DNA extracted from either sample type. TCRbeta CDR3 regions were amplified from genomic DNA by means of the immunoSEQ Assay, a bias-controlled multiplex PCR. As for the authors' bioinformatics: The number of nucleated cells in each sample was estimated by amplification of reference gene primers within the assay. To quantify the absolute abundance of each unique TCRbeta CDR3 rearrangement, sequence reads were collapsed and filtered. For each sample, productive Simpson clonality was calculated as the square root of Simpson's diversity index across productive rearrangements. Held by TCRdb, this immuneACCESS table contains in-frame sequences only and omits some clones. Under half of the omission traces to an unresolved V gene where checked; the cause of the rest is unknown. V, J and clone size are taken as reported in that table, and D and trimming were inferred from the DNA itself. The sample yields 140,000 to 150,000 clones; about four fifths were counted once. The ten largest clones represent approximately 8.4% of the sample.

There are 14 amino acids in the CDR3, from cysteine to phenylalanine inclusive. Left in the record is the CDR3 DNA by itself, 42 bases read in frame from the first base. V lost 2 bases and J lost 8 bases, and the count of bases not matched to a germline gene is 6. The CDR1 and CDR2 encoded by the germline V gene are ENHRY and SYGVKD. This specimen belongs to a study of blood T cell repertoires in COVID-19 (dated by TCRdb to about 2020). About the investigation overall: Samples covering the acute and convalescent phases of COVID-19 were provided by collaborators in the United States, Italy and Spain. The prospective study material was composed of cDNA or gDNA derived from T cells, B-cell-depleted T cells, or PBMCs. The dataset comprised deeply sampled blood TCRbeta repertoires from subjects exposed to, actively infected with, or recovered from COVID-19. The repertoires were released in a freely available public database meant as a resource for research on the immune response to SARS-CoV-2. The samples were drawn from the first 160 participants of the ongoing ImmuneRACE study and from 1,254 subjects provided by 6 global collaborators. A de-identified subject ID, COVID-19 status, age in years and sex were almost always included in the sample metadata. Where available, HLA class I and class II types were taken from metadata supplied by the sample provider and were not determined by assay-based typing. What the study reported, not specific to this receptor: How much clinical and demographic metadata was included differed by source and by participant, and the metadata was provided uncurated.

The rearrangement combines TRBV10-3 with TRBJ1-3; the junction holds 7 bases that match TRBD1. The clonotype originates from a human donor with acute or convalescent COVID-19. The donor label of this sample is uncertain. The sample comprised peripheral blood. The CDR3 corresponds to CAISEPRGLDTIYF. DNA sequence: TGTGCCATCAGTGAGCCCAGGGGGTTGGACACCATATATTTT.